Shown below are 5 T cell receptor beta chains from a single sample sequenced in a study of early T cells in non-severe SARS-CoV-2 infection. TCRdb reanalysed the 5' RACE reads using MiXCR and keeps one entry per CDR3 protein. Here the sample spans about 54,000 distinct CDR3 sequences, 6.5% to 7.5% being singletons. The sample here was whole blood, taken at baseline. These receptors all come from an adult who was a healthcare worker with PCR-confirmed SARS-CoV-2 infection or an uninfected control (not recorded which).

This clonotype was detected only a few times. The chain couples TRBV7-2 to TRBJ2-7, with 9 nucleotides matching TRBD1. This CDR3 has 14 residues. Trimming took 4 bases from V and 5 from J; bases not matched to a gene: 6. CDR1 is SGHTA and CDR2 is FQGNSA in the germline V gene. CDR3 DNA sequence: TGTGCCAGCAGCTCGGGACAGGGAGTAGACGAGCAGTACTTC. As protein: CASSSGQGVDEQYF.

This clonotype came up a few times. The chain employs TRBV7-2 and TRBJ2-7; tentatively, D is TRBD2 (5 bases). The CDR3 contains 15 residues. Trimming removed 4 bases at V and 3 bases at J, with 16 bases between. The germline CDR1 and CDR2 sequences are SGHTA and FQGNSA. In DNA form, the CDR3 reads TGTGCCAGCAGCTCCTCCGTAGCGCCGGACTACGAGCAGTACTTC. Translation: CASSSSVAPDYEQYF.

CDR3 residues: CASSEDHNNEQFF. The DNA for the CDR3 is TGCGCCAGCAGTGAGGACCATAACAATGAGCAGTTCTTC. This chain uses TRBV10-1 with TRBJ2-1, with D uncertain. Germline assignment: CDR1 WNHNN and CDR2 SYGVQD (reference sequence). The CDR3 runs 13 residues. The V end was cut by 2 bases, the J end by 5 bases, with 7 bases between.

This clonotype was seen only a few times. This chain uses TRBV28 with TRBJ2-7; D could derive from TRBD1 or TRBD2 (5 bases each). Trimming left V 4 bases short and J 1 base short, with 17 bases between. The CDR3 runs 16 residues. Germline loops: CDR1 MDHEN, CDR2 SYDVKM. CDR3 loop: CASSSPTGLDSYEQYF. As DNA, the CDR3 is TGTGCCAGCAGTTCCCCCACGGGGCTAGATTCCTACGAGCAGTACTTC.

This clonotype was seen many times. The V call is TRBV6-5, the J call TRBJ2-3; 8 bases are a match to TRBD1. Germline V gene sequence: CDR1 MNHEY, CDR2 SVGAGI. J lost 4 bases, V lost 0 bases, and 6 bases had no gene match. This CDR3 has 16 residues. The CDR3 DNA reads as TGTGCCAGCAGTTACTCGGCCGGGACAGGAGCAGATACGCAGTATTTT. Translated, it gives CASSYSAGTGADTQYF.